This T cell receptor beta chain was recorded in a study of regulatory T cells in long-lasting Graves disease. In the study overall: Treatment with antithyroid drugs for over 5 years, together with positive TSH receptor antibodies, meant persistent Graves' disease.

Trimming shortened V by 5 bases and J by 5 bases, and 13 bases separated the two germline ends. CDR3 size: 14 residues. Germline V gene lookup returns CDR1 SEHNR and CDR2 FQNEAQ (reference sequence). Relying on iRepertoire HTBI primers and Arm-PCR of CDR3 regions, the team built TCR beta libraries. Authors' data handling: Samples collectively showed 60 to 75 TRBV and 11 to 15 TRBJ segments. Via MiXCR, TCRdb re-called the multiplex PCR reads, giving one row per CDR3 protein. TCRdb's processing, not the study's, gives the V and J calls here. The sample consists of about 400,000 distinct CDR3 sequences, about 20% of them appearing once. Stated time point: persistent/refractory GD, antithyroid drugs over 5 years with positive TRAb. PBMC-extracted RNA yielded the TCR library. Diagnoses of Graves' disease were made by American Thyroid Association guidelines. This clonotype showed up just once.

Here the sequenced sample was peripheral blood mononuclear cells (PBMCs), taken when the disease was refractory, from a patient treated with antithyroid drugs. This receptor was identified in a female donor with Graves disease. The rearrangement joins TRBV7-9 to TRBJ2-1; D not certain. This CDR3 is CASSLRTENNEQFF. As DNA, the CDR3 is TGTGCCAGCAGCCTCCGGACGGAGAACAATGAGCAGTTCTTC.